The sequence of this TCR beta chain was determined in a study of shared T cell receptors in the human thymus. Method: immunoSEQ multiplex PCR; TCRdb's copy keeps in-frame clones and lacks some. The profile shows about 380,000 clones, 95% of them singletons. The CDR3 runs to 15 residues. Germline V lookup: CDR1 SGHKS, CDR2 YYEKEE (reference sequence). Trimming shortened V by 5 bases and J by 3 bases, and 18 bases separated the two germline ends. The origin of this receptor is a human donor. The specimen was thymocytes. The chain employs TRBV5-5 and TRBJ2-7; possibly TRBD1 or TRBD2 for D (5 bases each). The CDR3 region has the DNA TGTGCCAGCAGTTCTCCCGGGACCGCCGACTACGAGCAGTACTTC. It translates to CASSSPGTADYEQYF.